Sequencing of this T cell receptor (beta chain) was carried out in a study of cytomegalovirus exposure and HLA in healthy donors. Overall study findings and caveats: One later analysis, an examination of the 100 to 150 validation repertoires, found that first-cohort TCR clusters tended to co-occur in them. Reports credit the classifier with highly specific, highly sensitive diagnosis of cytomegalovirus status. Rarity held for most TCR sequences, but there were some public TCRs that occurred in many donors.

With respect to this clone: The target antigen is unknown.

Sequencing was performed with immunoSEQ multiplex PCR; in TCRdb, only in-frame clones are kept and a portion is missing. The table has 130,000 or so clones, about 83% seen once. Source material: PBMCs. The TCR originated in a woman younger than 45 in good health and CMV-seronegative.

The CDR3 DNA sequence: TGTGCCAGCATTATAAGCGGGGGGGCCTCAGATACGCAGTATTTT. Amino acids: CASIISGGASDTQYF. The chain is built from TRBV27 and TRBJ2-3; 10 nucleotides agree with TRBD2. The CDR3 is 15 amino acids. V shed 7 bases and J 4 bases; nucleotides not matched to a gene: 8. Germline loops: CDR1 MNHEY, CDR2 SMNVEV (reference sequence).